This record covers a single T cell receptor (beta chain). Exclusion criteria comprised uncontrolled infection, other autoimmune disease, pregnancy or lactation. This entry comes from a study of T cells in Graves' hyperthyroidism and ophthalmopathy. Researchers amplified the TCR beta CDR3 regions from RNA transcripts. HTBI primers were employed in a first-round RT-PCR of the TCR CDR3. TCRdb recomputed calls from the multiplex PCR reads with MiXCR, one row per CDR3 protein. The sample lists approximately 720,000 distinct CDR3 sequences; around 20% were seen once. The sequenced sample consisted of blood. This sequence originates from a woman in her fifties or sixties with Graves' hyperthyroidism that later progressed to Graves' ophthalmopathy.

The CDR3 DNA is TGTGCCATCAGTGAGCTAGGTATCGAGAACACTGAAGCTTTCTTT. This gives the protein CAISELGIENTEAFF. The V call is TRBV10-3, the J call TRBJ1-1; D remains unclear. This CDR3 has 15 residues. Germline V gene lookup returns CDR1 ENHRY and CDR2 SYGVKD. V was pared by 2 bases and J by 1 base, with 11 bases between.